This TCR beta chain derives from a study of T cells expressing NK-cell markers. Study details: The study sequenced eight donors, seven HCMV-seropositive and one seronegative. Notes on the study in general: In several donors, dominant clonotypes made up roughly 25-60.1% of CD3+CD56-NKG2C+ cells.

Remarks on this clonotype: Its antigen is currently unknown.

This CDR3 comprises 14 residues. TCRdb reprocessed the 5' RACE reads, keeping one entry per CDR3 protein, no DNA. The sample has a few hundred thousand distinct CDR3 sequences. This chain connects TRBV12-3 or TRBV12-4 to TRBJ2-1; TCRdb reports TRBD1, a call that lacks DNA to check it against. The sequence came from a young man in good health. The material sequenced was blood T cells: a sorted CD56 or NKG2C T cell subset, CD4+ or CD8+ T cells, or bulk PBMC T cells (not recorded which). The CDR3 sequence: CASRHQGAGNEQFF.